This T cell receptor (beta chain) was identified during a study of regulatory T cells in long-lasting Graves disease. Time point given: newly diagnosed GD, antithyroid drugs for less than 3 months. PBMCs provided the RNA from which the TCR library was made. This clonotype was recorded at least ten times. Germline assignment: CDR1 SNHLY and CDR2 FYNNEI. This CDR3 contains 15 residues. With iRepertoire HTBI primers and Arm-PCR of CDR3 regions, TCR beta libraries were built. TCRdb re-derived calls from the multiplex PCR reads in MiXCR, one entry per CDR3 protein. The sample lists about 440,000 distinct CDR3 sequences, about a sixth occurring once. These data are also associated with another study on T cells in Graves' hyperthyroidism and ophthalmopathy.

The specimen was peripheral blood mononuclear cells (PBMCs), collected at new diagnosis, from a patient treated with antithyroid drugs. This chain joins TRBV2 and TRBJ2-1; possibly TRBD2 for D (7 bases). This clonotype was sampled from a woman in her twenties or thirties with Graves disease. CDR3 nucleotide sequence: TGTGCTCAAGGGGGGGAGGGGCGGGAGTACAATGAGCAGTTCTTC. Translating it yields CAQGGEGREYNEQFF.